What follows is one T cell receptor beta chain and its context. This clonotype was seen repeatedly, ten times or more. Its cognate antigen has yet to be identified. No quality values exist for individual bases; no much larger clone is one base distant. The data stem from a study of read filtering for tumor transcriptome and immune sequencing (dated by TCRdb to about 2020). For context, the study as a whole: Of the patients in the cohort, some 18 were male and 14 to 15 were female, and their mean age was around 64 years, with a range of roughly 40 to 80. By revised international staging, under 10 patients were R-ISS I, under 20 were R-ISS II and more than five were R-ISS III. After DNase treatment, whole-transcriptome libraries were prepared using the TruSeq RNA Access Library Prep Kit. TCR-region mapped reads per sample ranged from about 3.5 to 11 million with IR-seq versus only roughly 75 to 1273 with RNA-seq. Using the same bone marrow samples, the study compared TCR repertoires obtained by targeted immune repertoire sequencing with those obtained by bulk whole-transcriptome sequencing. As a main aim, a read-filtering strategy for immune repertoire data was addressed, with the specific question being whether clonotypes supported by a single read should be removed.

TCR libraries were constructed from 350 to 400 ng RNA using the Immunoverse kit, and molecular barcoded adaptors covering alpha/delta and beta/gamma chains were employed. TCR library preparation was performed with the same RNA that was used for transcriptome sequencing. TCR libraries were sequenced on an Illumina HiSeq 4000 with 2 x 150 cycles. In the authors' own workflow: TCR reads were aligned to human V, D, J and C references and assembled into CDR3 clonotypes with MiXCR, including quality filtering and error correction. The tcR package in R was used for analysis of clonotype counts and gene usage diversity. Raw mapping reads were checked after the RNA-seq reads had been mapped by STAR aligner version 2.5.3a onto the human GRCh37 genome. To test the effect of sequencing depth on detected clonotypes, IR-seq fastq files were randomly downsampled using Seqtk 1.3. Clones were called with MiXCR by TCRdb after fastp trimmed the public reads at Q25, and only in-frame beta chains were retained. Identical CDR3 protein sequences are pooled into one entry, listed with their most common genes and DNA. These V and J calls derive from TCRdb rather than the authors' analysis. The sample table shows about 24,000 distinct CDR3 sequences, and 20% to 25% are seen once. The ten largest clones capture roughly 17% of the sample.

Every patient had bone marrow sampled at the time of active disease. Bone marrow mononuclear cells were isolated by Ficoll-Hypaque density gradient centrifugation. To remove myeloma plasma cells, the cells were labeled with CD138 magnetic microbeads on a MACS separator, and CD138-negative cells were then collected by negative selection. The purity of the isolated cells was checked by flow cytometry with CD138 antibodies on an Attune NxT. Total RNA was extracted using TRIzol reagent and was quantified on a NanoDrop spectrophotometer. For each patient, paired RNA-seq and IR-seq were run on the CD138-negative bone marrow sample from that patient. The full study reports these points: Single-read clonotypes made up around 86% of clonotypes but only 3% to 4% of total reads in IR-seq, compared with more than 70% of clonotypes and approximately 40% of reads in RNA-seq. The correlation between IR-seq and RNA-seq shared clonotype proportions rose when single-read clonotypes were removed. Compared with RNA-seq, IR-seq captured clonotypes at much higher depth and more reliably, and a smaller IR-seq throughput was enough to identify most shared clonotypes. The sorted CD138-negative fraction was not purified T cells but a mixed bone marrow immune population.

The CDR3 spans 16 residues, from the cysteine through the phenylalanine. The read is trimmed to its CDR3 DNA, 48 bases read in frame from base 1. The germline V gene sets CDR1 to SGHTA and CDR2 to FQGNSA. The junction carries 20 bases between V and J, which are trimmed by 5 bases and 6 bases respectively. The rearranged segments are TRBV7-2 and TRBJ2-1, with the D gene possibly TRBD1 or TRBD2, each one fitting 5 bases. This sequence was found in a donor over 35 with multiple myeloma. The material sequenced was a population of CD138-negative cells sorted from bone marrow. This sample's cell subset or site label indicates: bone marrow mononuclear cells depleted of CD138+ plasma/myeloma cells by negative magnetic selection. The DNA sequence reads TGTGCCAGCAGCCCCTCGTGGGGGAGTGGAGTCAATGAGCAGTTCTTC. Its protein product is CASSPSWGSGVNEQFF.